Shown below are 21 T cell receptor beta chains from a single sample sequenced in a study of vaccination and CD4 T cells after COVID-19. Treatment here: approximately 9-day PBMC culture with coronavirus spike peptide pools or control peptides (ViraFEST assay). No antigen has been identified for these receptors. The Oncomine TCR Beta short-read assay was applied to DNA of cultured CD4+ T cells. TCRdb reanalysed the PCR reads using MiXCR and keeps one entry per CDR3 protein. Of approximately 10,000 distinct CDR3 sequences in the sample, 60% to 70% were seen once. Material: CD4+ T cells from blood, cultured in vitro. The receptors were gathered from a human donor who had recovered from COVID-19.

CDR3 amino acids: CATSIANYGYTF. Written as DNA, the CDR3 is TGTGCCACCAGCATAGCCAACTATGGCTACACCTTC. V gene TRBV15 combines with J gene TRBJ1-2; D gene ambiguous. Germline lookup yields CDR1 LNHNV and CDR2 YYDKDF (reference sequence). V lost 4 bases, J lost 2 bases, and 5 bases lay in between. This CDR3 is built from 12 residues. The full variable domain, in which reference TRBV15 and TRBJ1-2 provide the parts outside the CDR3, is DAMVIQNPRYQVTQFGKPVTLSCSQTLNHNVMYWYQQKSSQAPKLLFHYYDKDFNNEADTPDNFQSRRPNTSFCFLDIRSPGLGDTAMYLCATSIANYGYTFGSGTRLTVV.

The gene calls are TRBV19 and TRBJ2-5; 8 positions agree with TRBD1. Germline loops: CDR1 LNHDA, CDR2 SQIVND (reference sequence). Trimming took 5 bases from V and 4 from J; bases not matched to a gene: 9. CDR3 length: 15 amino acids. CDR3 nucleotides: TGTGCCAGTAGTTCGATCCAGGGGGCTAGAGAGACCCAGTACTTC. This codes for CASSSIQGARETQYF. Complete variable domain (other parts from reference TRBV19 and TRBJ2-5): DGGITQSPKYLFRKEGQNVTLSCEQNLNHDAMYWYRQDPGQGLRLIYYSQIVNDFQKGDIAEGYSVSREKKESFPLTVTSAQKNPTAFYLCASSSIQGARETQYFGPGTRLLVL.

A few counts support this clonotype. V gene TRBV4-3 combines with J gene TRBJ1-2; 7 positions agree with TRBD1. The CDR3 has 15 amino acids. Germline trimming cut 2 bases from V and 8 bases from J; bases unmatched to any gene: 11. CDR1 is LGHNA and CDR2 is YSLEER in the germline V gene. CDR3 DNA sequence: TGCGCCAGCAGCCAACCGGGACAGCCCCTAGGCGGCTACACCTTC. Translation: CASSQPGQPLGGYTF.

The chain has TRBV18 and TRBJ2-7, with D perhaps given as TRBD1 or TRBD2 (5 bases each). Germline V CDR1 and CDR2: KGHSH, LQKENI. V lost 2 bases and J 6 bases, leaving 5 bases between the germline ends. The CDR3 has 11 amino acids. CDR3 sequence reads: CASSPGTEQYF. CDR3 in DNA: TGTGCCAGCTCACCAGGGACCGAGCAGTACTTC. Full variable domain (remainder filled in from reference TRBV18 and TRBJ2-7): NAGVMQNPRHLVRRRGQEARLRCSPMKGHSHVYWYRQLPEEGLKFMVYLQKENIIDESGMPKERFSAEFPKEGPSILRIQQVVRGDSAAYFCASSPGTEQYFGPGTRLTVT.

V is TRBV7-2 and J is TRBJ1-2; D is undetermined. The germline V gene has CDR1 SGHTA and CDR2 FQGNSA. The CDR3 spans 13 residues. With 3 bases removed from V and 0 bases from J, the gap between germline ends came to 5 bases. The CDR3 sequence is CASSLDPNYGYTF. Here the CDR3 DNA reads TGTGCCAGCAGCTTGGACCCTAACTATGGCTACACCTTC.

V is TRBV20-1 and J is TRBJ2-1, with TRBD1 matching 9 bases. The CDR3 spans 14 residues. Germline CDR1 and CDR2: DFQATT and SNEGSKA (reference sequence). Written as DNA, the CDR3 is TGCAGCGTATCGGACAGGGGTGGCTACAATGAGCAGTTCTTC. Translating gives CSVSDRGGYNEQFF.

The table lists this clonotype with a few counts. The chain uses TRBV19 and TRBJ1-2; TRBD1 might be the D (6 bases). CDR1 and CDR2 from the germline V gene are LNHDA and SQIVND (reference sequence). V dropped 3 bases and J dropped 3 bases, with 8 bases sitting between them. CDR3 length: 13 amino acids. In DNA form, the CDR3 reads TGTGCCAGTAGTATCGGGGGCGACTATGGCTACACCTTC. This encodes CASSIGGDYGYTF.

J is TRBJ1-1 and V is TRBV15; TRBD1 matches at 7 bases. V dropped 6 bases and J dropped 5; count of bases not matched to a gene: 15. The CDR3 covers 16 residues. The germline CDR1 and CDR2 sequences are LNHNV and YYDKDF (reference sequence). CDR3 coding DNA: TGTGCCACCAGTACCCATTTAGGGGGCGGTAGTACTGAAGCTTTCTTT. Its protein is CATSTHLGGGSTEAFF.

The chain links TRBV19 to TRBJ1-5; D gene uncertain. V lost 7 bases and J 0 bases, leaving 19 bases between the germline ends. CDR1 is LNHDA and CDR2 is SQIVND in the germline V gene (reference sequence). The CDR3 extends over 17 amino acids. CDR3 sequence (DNA): TGTGCCAGTACCAGAGACACATCCGGATATAGCAATCAGCCCCAGCATTTT. This translates into CASTRDTSGYSNQPQHF.

The rearrangement links TRBV10-3 to TRBJ1-2, with no clear D. The CDR3 loop spans 18 amino acids. V lost 3 bases and J lost 4, with 24 bases in between. Germline V lookup: CDR1 ENHRY, CDR2 SYGVKD. The CDR3, as DNA: TGTGCCATCAGTGATGCGGCTGGAAGGCAACTGAAAGCCTATGGCTACACCTTC. Translating it yields CAISDAAGRQLKAYGYTF.

This chain links TRBV11-2 with TRBJ1-2; 7 bases match TRBD1. The V segment lost 3 bases and the J segment 6 bases; nucleotides outside the gene matches: 7. The CDR3 extends over 14 amino acids. Germline CDR1 reads SGHAT; CDR2 reads FQNNGV. CDR3 nucleotides: TGTGCCAGCAGCTTTAGCAGGGGGTTGGATGGCTACACCTTC. It yields the protein CASSFSRGLDGYTF.

The J gene is TRBJ1-5, the V gene TRBV6-2 or TRBV6-3, with TRBD1 matching over 7 bases. This CDR3 spans 14 amino acids. Looked up from germline, CDR1 is MNHEY and CDR2 is SVGEGT. V trimming: 6 bases; J trimming: 7 bases; junction bases outside the gene matches: 9. This CDR3 is CASSPGGQIQPQHF. CDR3 sequence (DNA): TGTGCCAGCAGCCCCGGGGGACAGATCCAGCCCCAGCATTTT.

CDR3 nucleotides: TGTGCCAGCAGCAACCTCGGCTCACCCCTCCACTTT. It specifies CASSNLGSPLHF. The J gene is TRBJ1-6, the V gene TRBV2; D remains ambiguous. The V gene's germline CDR1 is SNHLY and CDR2 FYNNEI. Between the trimmed V and J ends, which lost 6 bases and 10 bases, there was a span of 10 bases. This CDR3 spans 12 amino acids.

In this sample, this clonotype turned up a few times. The V gene is TRBV27, the J gene TRBJ2-2, with 7 bases aligning to TRBD2. The germline V gene encodes CDR1 MNHEY and CDR2 SMNVEV (reference sequence). The CDR3 is made up of 15 amino acids. V was clipped by 3 bases and J by 6 bases; unmatched bases: 7. CDR3 sequence reads: CASSFRTSLAGELFF. The CDR3 nucleotides are TGTGCCAGCAGTTTCAGGACTAGTCTCGCCGGGGAGCTGTTTTTT.

The chain joins TRBV7-9 to TRBJ2-1; D remains unclear. The ends were cut back, 1 base at V and 8 bases at J, with 12 bases in the middle. The CDR3 sequence is 14 residues long. Germline CDR1 and CDR2: SEHNR and FQNEAQ (reference sequence). The CDR3 region has the DNA TGTGCCAGCAGCTTAGTAGGCCTCCAATATGAGCAGTTCTTC. Its protein is CASSLVGLQYEQFF.

This clonotype has more than one count but fewer than ten. Its ends do not fully match the called genes, so a read error is possible. The V call is TRBV7-7, the J call TRBJ1-1; D is perhaps TRBD1 (5 bases). CDR3 length: 13 amino acids. Germline lookup yields CDR1 SSHAT and CDR2 FNYEAQ (reference sequence). The DNA for the CDR3 is TGTGCTAGCAGCCAACAGGCCGGGACTGAAGCTTTCTTT. Residues: CASSQQAGTEAFF.

This clonotype has just a few counts. The chain has TRBV7-9 and TRBJ1-2; maybe TRBD1 (5 bases). This CDR3 has 13 amino acids. Germline V gene lookup returns CDR1 SEHNR and CDR2 FQNEAQ (reference sequence). Deletions cut 8 bases from V and 4 bases from J, with 14 bases between. This CDR3 is CASRPAGLYGYTF. In DNA form, the CDR3 reads TGTGCCAGCCGCCCGGCAGGGCTCTATGGCTACACCTTC.

This clonotype was observed a handful of times. The rearrangement joins TRBV6-1 to TRBJ2-3, with 12 bases that match TRBD2. Germline V gene lookup returns CDR1 MNHNS and CDR2 SASEGT. The CDR3 contains 16 residues. V lost 7 bases, J lost 0 bases, and 5 bases stayed unmatched. This CDR3 is CASTGLAGYSTDTQYF. DNA for the CDR3: TGTGCCAGCACGGGACTAGCGGGTTATAGCACAGATACGCAGTATTTT.

The V call is TRBV6-5, the J call TRBJ2-5; 9 bases fit TRBD2. Germline CDR1 is MNHEY and CDR2 is SVGAGI. V gave up 2 bases and J gave up 5 bases; unmatched junction bases: 9. The length of the CDR3 is 16 residues. The DNA of the CDR3 is TGTGCCAGCAGTTACCGGAGACGGAGCGGGGGGGAGACCCAGTACTTC. Its translation is CASSYRRRSGGETQYF.

The chain joins TRBV6-1 to TRBJ2-3, with D tentatively TRBD2 (5 bases). Trimming took off 6 bases at V and 3 bases at J, with 22 bases between the two ends. The germline V gene has CDR1 MNHNS and CDR2 SASEGT. The CDR3 has 17 residues. CDR3 in amino acids: CASRLGVGPRLTDTQYF. CDR3 nucleotides: TGTGCCAGCAGGCTGGGAGTAGGACCCCGCCTGACAGATACGCAGTATTTT.

This clonotype was seen just once. The rearrangement links TRBV6-1 to TRBJ1-2, with D perhaps TRBD1 (5 bases). V dropped 6 bases and J dropped 0 bases, with 8 bases sitting between them. CDR3 size: 13 residues. Looked up from germline, CDR1 is MNHNS and CDR2 is SASEGT. The DNA for the CDR3 is TGTGCCAGCAGGAGGGACGCTAACTATGGCTACACCTTC. Translated, it gives CASRRDANYGYTF.